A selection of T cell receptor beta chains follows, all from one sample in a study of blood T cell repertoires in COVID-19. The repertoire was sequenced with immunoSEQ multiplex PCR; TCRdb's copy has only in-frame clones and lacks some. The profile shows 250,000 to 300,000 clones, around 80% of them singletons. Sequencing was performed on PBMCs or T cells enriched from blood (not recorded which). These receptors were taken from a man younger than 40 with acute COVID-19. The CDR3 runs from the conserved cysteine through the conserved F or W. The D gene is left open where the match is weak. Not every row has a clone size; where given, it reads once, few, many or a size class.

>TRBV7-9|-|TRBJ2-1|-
CASSLALGPYNEQFF
TGTGCCAGCAGCCTCGCCTTGGGGCCCTACAATGAGCAGTTCTTC
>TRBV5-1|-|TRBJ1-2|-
CASSFSPGSQGYTF
TGTGCCAGCAGCTTTTCACCGGGATCGCAAGGCTACACCTTC
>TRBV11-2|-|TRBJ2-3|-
CASSLELRGDTQYF
TGTGCCAGCAGCTTAGAGCTGCGGGGCGATACGCAGTATTTT
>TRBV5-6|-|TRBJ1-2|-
CASSLRQIGGYTF
TGTGCCAGCAGCTTGAGACAGATTGGTGGCTACACCTTC
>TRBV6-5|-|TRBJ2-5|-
CASMQTGGGETQYF
TGTGCCAGCATGCAAACAGGGGGGGGAGAGACCCAGTACTTC
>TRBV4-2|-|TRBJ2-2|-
CASSQGRGANTGELFF
TGTGCCAGCAGCCAAGGTCGCGGAGCGAACACCGGGGAGCTGTTTTTT
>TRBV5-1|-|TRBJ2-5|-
CASSPGTPQETQYF
TGTGCCAGCAGCCCAGGGACACCCCAAGAGACCCAGTACTTC
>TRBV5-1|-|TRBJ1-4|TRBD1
CASSWMGQNNEKLFF
TGTGCCAGCAGCTGGATGGGACAGAATAATGAAAAACTGTTTTTT
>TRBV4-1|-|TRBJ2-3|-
CASSQAEVRRVSTDTQYF
TGCGCCAGCAGCCAAGCGGAAGTTCGCAGGGTTAGCACAGATACGCAGTATTTT
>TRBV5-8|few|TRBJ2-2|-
CASSLSGVVTGELFF
TGTGCCAGCAGCTTGTCCGGGGTTGTCACCGGGGAGCTGTTTTTT
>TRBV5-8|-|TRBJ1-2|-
CASSPDPGGGYGYTF
TGTGCCAGCAGCCCCGACCCGGGGGGAGGGTATGGCTACACCTTC
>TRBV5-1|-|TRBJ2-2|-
CASSLAANTGELFF
TGCGCCAGCAGCTTGGCTGCGAACACCGGGGAGCTGTTTTTT
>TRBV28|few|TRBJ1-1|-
CASSGSTEAFF
TGTGCCAGCAGTGGTAGCACTGAAGCTTTCTTT
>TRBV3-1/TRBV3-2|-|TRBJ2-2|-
CASSHNTVTGELFF
TGTGCCAGCAGCCACAACACCGTCACCGGGGAGCTGTTTTTT
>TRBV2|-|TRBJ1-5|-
CASSETGYQPQHF
TGTGCCAGCAGTGAAACGGGTTATCAGCCCCAGCATTTT
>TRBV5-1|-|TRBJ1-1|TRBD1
CASSPRGLSAFF
TGCGCCAGCAGCCCCAGGGGGTTGAGCGCTTTCTTT
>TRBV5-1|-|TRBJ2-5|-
CASLLAPGETQYF
TGTGCCAGCCTATTAGCGCCGGGAGAGACCCAGTACTTC
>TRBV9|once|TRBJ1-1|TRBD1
CASSAGDRRNTEAFF
TGTGCCAGCAGCGCCGGGGACAGGAGGAACACTGAAGCTTTCTTT
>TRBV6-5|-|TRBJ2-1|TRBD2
CASSLGSGGQNNEQFF
TGTGCCAGCAGTTTGGGCAGCGGGGGACAAAACAATGAGCAGTTCTTC
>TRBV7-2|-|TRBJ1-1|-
CASSVVGGFSEAFF
TGTGCCAGCAGCGTCGTGGGAGGGTTTTCTGAAGCTTTCTTT
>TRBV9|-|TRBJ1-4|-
CASSPRRSRPLATNEKLFF
TGTGCCAGCAGCCCACGGCGTAGCCGGCCACTTGCAACTAATGAAAAACTGTTTTTT
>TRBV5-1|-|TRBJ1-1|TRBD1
CASNWVYRGNTEAFF
TGCGCCAGCAACTGGGTCTACAGGGGAAACACTGAAGCTTTCTTT
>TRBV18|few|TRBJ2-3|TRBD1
CASSLTGTGQVAQYF
TGTGCCAGCTCACTTACCGGGACAGGGCAAGTGGCGCAGTATTTT
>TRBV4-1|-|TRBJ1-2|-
CASSPSGDYGYTF
TGCGCCAGCAGCCCTTCGGGGGACTATGGCTACACCTTC
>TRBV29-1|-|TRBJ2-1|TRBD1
CSPGPGQGIGEQFF
TGCAGCCCGGGGCCGGGACAGGGGATAGGTGAGCAGTTCTTC
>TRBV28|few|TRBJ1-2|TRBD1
CASSSPDRGPRNYGYTF
TGTGCCAGCAGTTCACCCGACAGGGGGCCTCGAAACTATGGCTACACCTTC
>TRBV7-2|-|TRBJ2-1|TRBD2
CASSQRLAGAEQFF
TGTGCCAGCAGCCAGAGACTAGCGGGGGCTGAGCAGTTCTTC
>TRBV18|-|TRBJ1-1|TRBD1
CASSPLQGDTEAFF
TGTGCCAGCTCACCACTACAGGGGGACACTGAAGCTTTCTTT
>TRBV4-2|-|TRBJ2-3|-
CASSQDPGGTDTQYF
TGTGCCAGCAGCCAAGATCCCGGGGGCACAGATACGCAGTATTTT
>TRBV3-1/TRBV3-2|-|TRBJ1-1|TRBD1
CASSPRDRGPEAFF
TGTGCCAGCAGCCCGAGAGACAGGGGCCCTGAAGCTTTCTTT
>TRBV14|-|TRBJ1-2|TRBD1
CASSQEQGAGTF
TGTGCCAGCAGCCAAGAACAGGGGGCCGGGACCTTC
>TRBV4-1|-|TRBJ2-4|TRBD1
CASSQRTGGENIQYF
TGCGCCAGCAGCCAGCGGACAGGGGGCGAAAACATTCAGTACTTC
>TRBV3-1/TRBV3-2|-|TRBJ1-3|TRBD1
CASSQGQGDHSGNTIYF
TGTGCCAGCAGCCAAGGACAGGGGGACCACTCTGGAAACACCATATATTTT
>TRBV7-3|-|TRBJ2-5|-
CASSRNGETQYF
TGTGCCAGCAGCCGTAACGGAGAGACCCAGTACTTC
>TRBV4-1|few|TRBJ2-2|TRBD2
CASSQDYQAGGSGELFF
TGCGCCAGCAGCCAAGATTATCAAGCGGGAGGGTCCGGGGAGCTGTTTTTT
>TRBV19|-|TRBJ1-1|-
CASSTGQIMNTEAFF
TGTGCCAGTAGTACGGGACAAATTATGAACACTGAAGCTTTCTTT
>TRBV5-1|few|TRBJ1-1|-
CASSLDGDGGHTEAFF
TGCGCCAGCAGCTTGGACGGGGACGGGGGGCACACTGAAGCTTTCTTT
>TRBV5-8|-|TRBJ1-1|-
CASSWQENTEAFF
TGTGCCAGCAGCTGGCAGGAAAACACTGAAGCTTTCTTT
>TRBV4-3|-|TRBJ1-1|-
CASSQAGQENTEAFF
TGCGCCAGCAGCCAAGCAGGGCAGGAGAACACTGAAGCTTTCTTT
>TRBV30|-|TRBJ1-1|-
CAWTRDMNTEAFF
TGTGCCTGGACTCGGGATATGAACACTGAAGCTTTCTTT
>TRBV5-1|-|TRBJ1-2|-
CASSFGEPEGYTF
TGCGCCAGCAGCTTTGGGGAGCCGGAAGGCTACACCTTC
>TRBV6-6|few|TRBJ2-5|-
CASSPIGRGKETQYF
TGTGCCAGCAGTCCTATTGGACGCGGGAAAGAGACCCAGTACTTC
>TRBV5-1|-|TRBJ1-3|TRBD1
CASSPTGKEWDTIYF
TGTGCCAGCAGCCCGACAGGGAAAGAGTGGGACACCATATATTTT
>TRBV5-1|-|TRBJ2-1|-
CASSYDSQSSYNEQFF
TGTGCCAGCAGCTACGACTCGCAGAGCTCCTACAATGAGCAGTTCTTC
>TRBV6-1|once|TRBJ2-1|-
CASSEALLEQFF
TGTGCCAGCAGTGAAGCCCTATTGGAGCAGTTCTTC
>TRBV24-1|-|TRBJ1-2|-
CATSAPGQGSTGYTF
TGTGCCACCAGTGCCCCGGGACAAGGGTCTACTGGCTACACCTTC
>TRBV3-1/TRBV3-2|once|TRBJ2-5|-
CAVEQETQYF
TGTGCCGTCGAGCAAGAGACCCAGTACTTC
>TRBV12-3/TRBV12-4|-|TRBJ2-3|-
CASLTADTQYF
TGTGCCAGCCTCACGGCAGATACGCAGTATTTT
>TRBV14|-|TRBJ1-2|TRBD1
CASSHQTGRNYGYTF
TGTGCCAGCAGCCACCAGACAGGGAGGAACTATGGCTACACCTTC
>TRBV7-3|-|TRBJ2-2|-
CASSLQGGELFF
TGTGCCAGCAGCTTACAGGGTGGGGAGCTGTTTTTT
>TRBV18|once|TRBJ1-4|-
CASSPGQLLATNEKLFF
TGTGCCAGCTCACCAGGACAGCTGCTCGCAACTAATGAAAAACTGTTTTTT
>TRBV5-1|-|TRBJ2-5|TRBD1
CASSTSGTGGQETQYF
TGTGCCAGCAGCACCTCCGGGACAGGGGGGCAAGAGACCCAGTACTTC
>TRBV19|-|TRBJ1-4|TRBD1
CASSNRDRGGKLFF
TGTGCCAGTAGTAACCGGGACAGGGGAGGGAAACTGTTTTTT
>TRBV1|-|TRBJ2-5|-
CTSSHDCEETQYF
TGCACCAGCAGCCACGACTGCGAAGAGACCCAGTACTTC
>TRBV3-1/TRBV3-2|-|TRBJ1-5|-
CASSQQYSNQPQHF
TGTGCCAGCAGCCAACAGTATAGCAATCAGCCCCAGCATTTT
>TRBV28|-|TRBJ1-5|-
CASSYDSRVSQPQHF
TGTGCCAGCAGCTATGACAGCAGGGTGTCCCAGCCCCAGCATTTT
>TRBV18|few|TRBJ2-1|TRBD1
CASSNGTVGSPYNEQFF
TGTGCCAGCTCGAACGGGACAGTGGGTTCTCCCTACAATGAGCAGTTCTTC
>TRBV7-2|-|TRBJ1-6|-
CASATQGYGSPLHF
TGTGCCAGCGCTACCCAGGGGTATGGTTCACCCCTCCACTTT